The 23 T cell receptor beta chains in this list originate from one sample, sequenced in a study of memory CD4+ T cells and cytomegalovirus serostatus. TCRdb's copy holds only in-frame clones and misses some; the assay was immunoSEQ multiplex PCR. Of about 59,000 clones in the sample, roughly three quarters are singletons; the top ten hold around 1%. Single viable CD3+CD4+CD8-CD45RO+ cells were sorted as the memory CD4+ T cells. The specimen was memory CD4+ T cells from blood. The receptors derive from an adult in good health and CMV-seronegative.

The J gene is TRBJ2-1, the V gene TRBV7-2, with TRBD1 matching over 8 bases. Trimming removed 5 bases from V and 5 bases from J; junction bases left unmatched: 5. Germline loops: CDR1 SGHTA, CDR2 FQGNSA. The CDR3 loop spans 14 amino acids. The CDR3 sequence: CASSDRGGNNEQFF. Written as DNA, the CDR3 is TGTGCCAGCAGCGACAGGGGCGGTAACAATGAGCAGTTCTTC.

The V call is TRBV11-3, the J call TRBJ2-7; D may match TRBD1 or TRBD2 (5 bases each). This CDR3 contains 14 residues. V dropped 1 base and J dropped 7 bases, with 14 bases sitting between them. Germline lookup yields CDR1 SGHNT and CDR2 YENEEA. The CDR3 spells CASSLGGRSGEQYF. CDR3 nucleotides: TGTGCCAGCAGCTTAGGGGGGAGATCGGGGGAGCAGTACTTC.

The genes are TRBV5-4 and TRBJ1-5; D ambiguous. This CDR3 region has 14 residues. The germline V gene encodes CDR1 SGHNT and CDR2 YYREEE (reference sequence). The V end was cut by 2 bases, the J end by 5 bases, with 11 bases between. The CDR3 loop is CASSFHGIDQPQHF. The CDR3 nucleotides are TGTGCCAGCAGCTTTCACGGTATTGATCAGCCCCAGCATTTT.

V gene TRBV18 combines with J gene TRBJ2-1; D is perhaps TRBD2 (6 bases). This CDR3 has 13 amino acids. Trimming stripped 3 bases from V and 10 bases from J, with 13 bases between. In germline, CDR1 is KGHSH, CDR2 LQKENI. The CDR3: CASSPRGGDEQFF. The DNA of the CDR3 is TGTGCCAGCTCACCTCGCGGAGGGGACGAGCAGTTCTTC.

The V gene is TRBV30, the J gene TRBJ2-5; 8 bases fit TRBD1. After removal of 2 bases from V and 5 bases from J, the junction contained 7 bases not matched to a gene. This CDR3 region has 14 residues. Per the germline V gene, CDR1 is GTSNPN and CDR2 is SVGIG (reference sequence). The CDR3 nucleotides read TGTGCCTGGAGTAAGACAGGGGAGATGGAGACCCAGTACTTC. Encoded protein: CAWSKTGEMETQYF.

The chain combines TRBV5-1 with TRBJ1-1, with unresolved D. Germline assignment: CDR1 SGHRS and CDR2 YFSETQ. The length of the CDR3 is 14 residues. Trimming took off 4 bases at V and 10 bases at J, with 20 bases between the two ends. The CDR3 DNA reads as TGCGCCAGCAGCGTTGAGGACGTATGGAAAGGAGCTTTCTTT. Encoded protein: CASSVEDVWKGAFF. Supplemented by reference TRBV5-1 and TRBJ1-1, the full variable domain reads KAGVTQTPRYLIKTRGQQVTLSCSPISGHRSVSWYQQTPGQGLQFLFEYFSETQRNKGNFPGRFSGRQFSNSRSEMNVSTLELGDSALYLCASSVEDVWKGAFFGQGTRLTVV.

The count of this clone is one. The chain couples TRBV18 to TRBJ1-1; D gene ambiguous. Germline assignment: CDR1 KGHSH and CDR2 LQKENI. The CDR3 extends over 16 amino acids. V was shortened by 2 bases and J by 1 base, with 14 bases between the two germline ends. The CDR3 here is CASSPSGSAGNTEAFF. CDR3 in DNA: TGTGCCAGCTCACCAAGTGGTTCTGCGGGGAACACTGAAGCTTTCTTT.

The genes are TRBV14 and TRBJ2-3; D may be TRBD2 (5 bases). The CDR3 length is 16 residues. Trimming removed 4 bases at V and 0 bases at J, with 14 bases between. Germline assignment: CDR1 SGHDN and CDR2 FVKESK. CDR3: CASSPLAAPSTDTQYF. Written as DNA, the CDR3 is TGTGCCAGCAGCCCCCTAGCCGCGCCGAGCACAGATACGCAGTATTTT.

V and J are TRBV7-9 and TRBJ2-5; 11 bases line up with TRBD1. The trim removed 5 bases at V and 5 bases at J, leaving 10 bases unmatched. Germline V gene data show CDR1 as SEHNR and CDR2 as FQNEAQ (reference sequence). The length of the CDR3 is 16 residues. The CDR3 loop is CASSLAGTGGLETQYF. DNA of the CDR3: TGTGCCAGCAGCCTCGCTGGGACAGGGGGTTTGGAGACCCAGTACTTC.

This clone was observed many times. The gene calls are TRBV4-1 and TRBJ2-7, with TRBD2 identical over 8 bases. CDR1 MGHRA and CDR2 YSYEKL come from the germline V gene. J was trimmed by 0 bases and V by 4 bases; bases with no gene match: 8. The CDR3 totals 16 residues. This chain's CDR3 is CASSPRGGTSSYEQYF. DNA of the CDR3: TGCGCCAGCAGCCCCCGGGGGGGCACCAGCTCCTACGAGCAGTACTTC.

The chain recombines TRBV19 with TRBJ1-2; D remains unclear. The CDR3 has 13 residues. Trimming removed 7 bases from V and 14 bases from J, with 23 bases in between. The germline V gene has CDR1 LNHDA and CDR2 SQIVND (reference sequence). CDR3 residues: CASTPPTLRGFTF. DNA for the CDR3: TGTGCCAGTACCCCCCCTACTCTACGTGGGTTTACCTTC.

This clone has just one count. The V gene is TRBV13, the J gene TRBJ2-7, with D possibly being TRBD2 (6 bases). The V end lost 5 bases, the J end lost 4 bases, and 15 bases lay between the germline ends. Per germline, CDR1 PRHDT and CDR2 FYEKMQ (reference sequence). The CDR3 is 14 amino acids. The CDR3 is CASSTSGVVYEQYF. The CDR3 DNA reads TGTGCCAGCAGCACCTCGGGGGTAGTTTACGAGCAGTACTTC.

V and J are TRBV5-6 and TRBJ1-5; D is unresolved. V was cut by 4 bases and J by 4 bases, with 12 bases left in between. In germline, CDR1 is SGHDT, CDR2 YYEEEE. The CDR3 contains 14 residues. This chain's CDR3 is CASSPEGRNQPQHF. CDR3 nucleotide sequence: TGTGCCAGCAGCCCTGAAGGGCGGAATCAGCCCCAGCATTTT.

The chain joins TRBV28 to TRBJ1-2, with a weak D call TRBD1 (5 bases). The CDR3 has 14 amino acids. V lost 2 bases and J 8 bases, leaving 15 bases between the germline ends. Per the germline V gene, CDR1 is MDHEN and CDR2 is SYDVKM. The CDR3 protein is CASSLEGRRGGYTF. The CDR3 nucleotides read TGTGCCAGCAGTTTAGAGGGGCGTCGCGGGGGCTACACCTTC.

CDR3 sequence reads: CAISPGQGTSQPQHF. The CDR3 nucleotides read TGTGCCATCAGTCCGGGACAGGGGACGAGCCAGCCCCAGCATTTT. The rearrangement joins TRBV10-3 to TRBJ1-5; 10 bases map to TRBD1. The V segment lost 5 bases and the J segment 7 bases; nucleotides outside the gene matches: 8. CDR1 ENHRY and CDR2 SYGVKD come from the germline V gene. This CDR3 is built from 15 residues.

This clone was seen ten or more times. The J gene is TRBJ1-5, the V gene TRBV6-5; the match to TRBD1 covers 8 bases. CDR1 is MNHEY and CDR2 is SVGAGI in the germline V gene. CDR3 length equals 14 residues. The ends lost 7 bases at V and 6 bases at J; junction bases unmatched: 8. CDR3 nucleotides: TGTGCCAGCACTCAGGGGGCTGGGAGTCAGCCCCAGCATTTT. Its translation: CASTQGAGSQPQHF.

The V gene is TRBV2, the J gene TRBJ1-1; a weak D match, TRBD1 (5 bases). The CDR3 length is 13 residues. Germline assignment: CDR1 SNHLY and CDR2 FYNNEI. Trimming took 3 bases from V and 10 from J, leaving 15 bases between them. The CDR3 spells CASSERLLGGAFF. As DNA, the CDR3 is TGTGCCAGCAGTGAGAGGCTCTTGGGGGGAGCTTTCTTT.

The chain couples TRBV11-3 to TRBJ2-3; D remains unclear. Germline V gene lookup returns CDR1 SGHNT and CDR2 YENEEA. V lost 5 bases to trimming and J lost 0 bases, with 9 bases between them. The CDR3 sequence is 14 residues long. The CDR3: CASSQHGSTDTQYF. CDR3 sequence (DNA): TGTGCCAGCAGCCAACACGGTAGCACAGATACGCAGTATTTT.

V usage is TRBV9 and J usage is TRBJ2-2; 10 nucleotides align to TRBD2. This CDR3 comprises 17 residues. CDR1 SGDLS and CDR2 YYNGEE come from the germline V gene. V lost 0 bases to trimming and J lost 4 bases; unmatched junction nucleotides: 6. Written as DNA, the CDR3 is TGTGCCAGCAGCGTAGGGCTAGCGGGAGTTGTCACCGGGGAGCTGTTTTTT. Amino acids: CASSVGLAGVVTGELFF. Filled out from reference TRBV9 and TRBJ2-2, the complete variable domain reads DSGVTQTPKHLITATGQRVTLRCSPRSGDLSVYWYQQSLDQGLQFLIQYYNGEERAKGNILERFSAQQFPDLHSELNLSSLELGDSALYFCASSVGLAGVVTGELFFGEGSRLTVL.

The J gene is TRBJ2-7, the V gene TRBV28, with D possibly being TRBD1 (6 bases). The CDR3 is 18 residues long. Trimming removed 6 bases at V and 1 base at J, with 25 bases between. Looked up from germline, CDR1 is MDHEN and CDR2 is SYDVKM. CDR3 sequence: CASRPQQGKEPHSYEQYF. CDR3 coding DNA: TGTGCCAGCAGACCACAACAGGGAAAAGAACCACATTCCTACGAGCAGTACTTC.

The V and J genes are TRBV27 and TRBJ2-3; D is perhaps TRBD2 (5 bases). CDR1 is MNHEY, CDR2 SMNVEV, per germline (reference sequence). Trimming took 6 bases from V and 5 from J, leaving 9 bases between them. The CDR3 is 12 residues long. DNA for the CDR3: TGTGCCAGCAGAAAGGACTTAGATACGCAGTATTTT. Translating gives CASRKDLDTQYF.

This rearrangement joins TRBV5-1 to TRBJ1-2; D gene unclear. Trimming shortened V by 4 bases and J by 0 bases, and 16 bases separated the two germline ends. Looked up from germline, CDR1 is SGHRS and CDR2 is YFSETQ. The CDR3 sequence is 16 residues long. This CDR3 reads CASSPRVQRSNYGYTF. The CDR3 nucleotides are TGCGCCAGCAGCCCACGGGTACAGAGATCTAACTATGGCTACACCTTC.

V usage is TRBV5-1 and J usage is TRBJ2-2; D remains ambiguous. CDR1 is SGHRS and CDR2 is YFSETQ in the germline V gene. There are 15 residues in the CDR3. Trimming removed 0 bases from V and 3 bases from J, with 9 bases in between. The DNA of the CDR3 is TGCGCCAGCAGCTTGGTTAGTCCTTACACCGGGGAGCTGTTTTTT. Translated, it gives CASSLVSPYTGELFF.